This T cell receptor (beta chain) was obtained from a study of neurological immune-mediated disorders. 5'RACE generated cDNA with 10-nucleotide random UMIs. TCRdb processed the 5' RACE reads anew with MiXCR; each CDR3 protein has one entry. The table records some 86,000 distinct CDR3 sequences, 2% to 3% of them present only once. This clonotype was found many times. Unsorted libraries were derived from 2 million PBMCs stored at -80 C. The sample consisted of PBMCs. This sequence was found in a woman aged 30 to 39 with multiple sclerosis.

The CDR3 spells CASNRQGGAETQYF. CDR3 bases: TGTGCCAGCAACCGACAGGGAGGGGCAGAGACCCAGTACTTC. The chain recombines TRBV12-3 or TRBV12-4 with TRBJ2-5, with D perhaps TRBD1 or TRBD2 (7 bases each). The CDR3 covers 14 residues. Trimming cost V 7 bases and J 4 bases, with 16 bases left between them.